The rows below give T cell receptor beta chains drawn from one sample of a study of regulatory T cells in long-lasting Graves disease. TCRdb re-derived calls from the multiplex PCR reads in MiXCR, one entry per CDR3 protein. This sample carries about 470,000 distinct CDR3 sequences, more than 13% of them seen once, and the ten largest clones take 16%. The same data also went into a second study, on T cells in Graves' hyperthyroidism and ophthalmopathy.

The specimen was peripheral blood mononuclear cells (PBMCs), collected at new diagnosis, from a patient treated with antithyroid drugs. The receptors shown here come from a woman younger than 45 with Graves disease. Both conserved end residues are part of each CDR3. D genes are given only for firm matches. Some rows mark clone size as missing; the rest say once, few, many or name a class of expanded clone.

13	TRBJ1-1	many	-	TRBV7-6	TGTGCCAGCAGCTCGGACCCTTCGGGTGAAGCTTTCTTT	CASSSDPSGEAFF
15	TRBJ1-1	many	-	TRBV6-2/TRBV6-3	TGTGCCAGCAGGCCCGCTGGCGCAGGGACCACTGAAGCTTTCTTT	CASRPAGAGTTEAFF
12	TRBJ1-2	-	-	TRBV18	TGTGCCAGCTCACCTTCGAAAGACGGCTACACCTTC	CASSPSKDGYTF
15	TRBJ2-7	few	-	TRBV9	TGTGCCAGCAGCGTAGGGACAGCGGACTCCTACGAGCAGTACTTC	CASSVGTADSYEQYF
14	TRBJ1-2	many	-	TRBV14	TGTGCCAGCAGCCAAGGGCCAGGGAACTATGGCTACACCTTC	CASSQGPGNYGYTF
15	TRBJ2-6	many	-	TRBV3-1	TGTGCCAGCAGCCTCTCGAACTCTGGGGCCAACGTCCTGACTTTC	CASSLSNSGANVLTF
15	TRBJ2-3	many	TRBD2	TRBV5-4	TGTGCCAGCAGCTTGACTAGCGGGAGGGAAGATACGCAGTATTTT	CASSLTSGREDTQYF
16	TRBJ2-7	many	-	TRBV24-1	TGTGCCACCAGTGACTCCTTTGGAGCGGGCGGCAACGAGCAGTACTTC	CATSDSFGAGGNEQYF
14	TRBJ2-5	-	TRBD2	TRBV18	TGTGCCAGCTCGCCACCTAGCGGGGAAGAGACCCAGTACTTC	CASSPPSGEETQYF
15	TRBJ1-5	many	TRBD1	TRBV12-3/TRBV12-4	TGTGCCAGCAGTTTAAGGACAGGGAGGAATCAGCCCCAGCATTTT	CASSLRTGRNQPQHF
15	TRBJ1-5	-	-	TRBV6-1	TGTGCCAGCACGGCGGGGCTTTATAGCAATCAGCCCCAGCATTTT	CASTAGLYSNQPQHF
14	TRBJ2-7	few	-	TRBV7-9	TGTGCCAGCAGCTTAGGGCCCCGGACCCACGAGCAGTACTTC	CASSLGPRTHEQYF
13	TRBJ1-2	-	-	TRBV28	TGTGCCAGCAGTTTGAATCCTAACTATGGCTACACCTTC	CASSLNPNYGYTF
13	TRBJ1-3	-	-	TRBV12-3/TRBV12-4	TGTGCCAGCAGTTTTAGGACTGGAAACACCATATATTTT	CASSFRTGNTIYF
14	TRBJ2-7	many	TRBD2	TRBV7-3	TGTGCCAGCAGCTTAAGCGGGGGGAGGGACGAGCAGTACTTC	CASSLSGGRDEQYF
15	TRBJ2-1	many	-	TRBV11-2	TGTGCCAGCAGCTCCGTGGTGGGCTCCTACAATGAGCAGTTCTTC	CASSSVVGSYNEQFF
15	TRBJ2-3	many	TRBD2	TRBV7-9	TGTGCCAGCCAGGTGCGGGAGAGGTCCACAGATACGCAGTATTTT	CASQVRERSTDTQYF
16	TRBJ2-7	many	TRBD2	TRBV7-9	TGTGCCAGCAGCCCGGGACTAGCGGAGAGCTCCTACGAGCAGTACTTC	CASSPGLAESSYEQYF
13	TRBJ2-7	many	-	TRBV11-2	TGTGCCAGCAGCTTAGTCTACAGCTACGAGCAGTACTTC	CASSLVYSYEQYF
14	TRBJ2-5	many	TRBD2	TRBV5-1	TGCGCCAGCCGCAGAGCGGGAGCGGGGGAGACCCAGTACTTC	CASRRAGAGETQYF